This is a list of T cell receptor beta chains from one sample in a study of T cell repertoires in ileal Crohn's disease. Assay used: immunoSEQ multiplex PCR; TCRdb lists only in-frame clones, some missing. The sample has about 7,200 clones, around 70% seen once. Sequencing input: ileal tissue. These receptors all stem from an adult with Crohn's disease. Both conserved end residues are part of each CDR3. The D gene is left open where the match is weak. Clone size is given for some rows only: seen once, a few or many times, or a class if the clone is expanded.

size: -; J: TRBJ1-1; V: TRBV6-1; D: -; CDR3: CASRGHSNTEAFF; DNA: TGTGCCAGCAGGGGACATTCGAACACTGAAGCTTTCTTT
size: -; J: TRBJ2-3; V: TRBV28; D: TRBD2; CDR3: CASSGGGRDTQYF; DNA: TGTGCCAGCAGCGGCGGGGGTCGAGATACGCAGTATTTT
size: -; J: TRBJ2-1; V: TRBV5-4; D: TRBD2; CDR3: CASSTPTSGGTYNEQFF; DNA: TGTGCCAGCAGCACCCCGACTAGCGGGGGGACCTACAATGAGCAGTTCTTC
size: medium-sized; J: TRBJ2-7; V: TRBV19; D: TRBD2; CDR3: CASTLGASGRDEQYF; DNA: TGTGCCAGTACCCTAGGGGCTAGCGGGAGAGACGAGCAGTACTTC
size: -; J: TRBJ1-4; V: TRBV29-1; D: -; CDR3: CSVRLTNEKLFF; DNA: TGCAGCGTTCGGTTAACTAATGAAAAACTGTTTTTT
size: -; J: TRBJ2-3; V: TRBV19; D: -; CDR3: CASSLALSDTQYF; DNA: TGTGCCAGTAGTCTCGCCCTATCAGATACGCAGTATTTT
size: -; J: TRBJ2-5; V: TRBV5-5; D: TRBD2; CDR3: CASSPLAGVFYRGQETQYF; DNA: TGTGCCAGCAGCCCGCTAGCGGGAGTGTTTTATAGAGGGCAAGAGACCCAGTACTTC
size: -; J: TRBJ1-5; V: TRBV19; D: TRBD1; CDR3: CASRPQGARPQHF; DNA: TGTGCCAGTAGACCTCAGGGGGCTCGGCCCCAGCATTTT
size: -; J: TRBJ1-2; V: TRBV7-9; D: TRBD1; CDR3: CASRPGTGRAGYTF; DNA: TGTGCCAGCAGACCCGGGACAGGACGGGCTGGCTACACCTTC
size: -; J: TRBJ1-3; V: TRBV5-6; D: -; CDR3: CASSLGQAGNTIYF; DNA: TGTGCCAGCAGCTTGGGACAGGCAGGAAACACCATATATTTT
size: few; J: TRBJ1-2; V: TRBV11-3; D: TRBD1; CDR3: CASSLFPGQGRNYGYTF; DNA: TGTGCCAGCAGCTTATTTCCCGGACAGGGCCGAAACTATGGCTACACCTTC
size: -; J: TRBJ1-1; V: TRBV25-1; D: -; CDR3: CASSDLQGTEAFF; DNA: TGTGCCAGCAGTGACCTCCAGGGGACTGAAGCTTTCTTT
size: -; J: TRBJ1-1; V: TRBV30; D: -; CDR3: CAWSVFTPNTEAFF; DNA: TGTGCCTGGAGTGTTTTTACTCCGAACACTGAAGCTTTCTTT
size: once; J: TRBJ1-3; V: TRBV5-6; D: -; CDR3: CASSLVGQGTSGNTIYF; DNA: TGTGCCAGCAGCTTGGTCGGGCAGGGGACCTCTGGAAACACCATATATTTT
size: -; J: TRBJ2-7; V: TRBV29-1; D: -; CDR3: CSVGRGRYEQYF; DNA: TGCAGCGTCGGCAGGGGCCGCTACGAGCAGTACTTC
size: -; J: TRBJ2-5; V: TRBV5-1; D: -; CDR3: CASSLGPQGETQYF; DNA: TGCGCCAGCAGCTTGGGGCCTCAGGGGGAGACCCAGTACTTC
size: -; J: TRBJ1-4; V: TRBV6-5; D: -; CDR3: CASRNHRVNEKLFF; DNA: TGTGCCAGCAGGAACCACAGGGTGAATGAAAAACTGTTTTTT
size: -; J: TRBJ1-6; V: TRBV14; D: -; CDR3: CASSQVQGESPLHF; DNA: TGTGCCAGCAGCCAAGTACAGGGAGAATCACCCCTCCACTTT
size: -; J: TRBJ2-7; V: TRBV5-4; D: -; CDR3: CASSSGHLREQYF; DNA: TGTGCCAGCAGCTCGGGACACCTTAGGGAGCAGTACTTC
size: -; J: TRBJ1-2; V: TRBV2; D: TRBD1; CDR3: CASSRTGTGGYTF; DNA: TGTGCCAGCAGTCGGACCGGGACAGGAGGCTACACCTTC
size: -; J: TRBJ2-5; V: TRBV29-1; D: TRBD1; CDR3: CSVGIGTGGMETQYF; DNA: TGCAGCGTTGGAATCGGGACAGGGGGTATGGAGACCCAGTACTTC
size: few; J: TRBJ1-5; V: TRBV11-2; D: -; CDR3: CASSLATAGAVQHF; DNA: TGTGCCAGCAGCTTAGCTACTGCTGGGGCAGTCCAGCATTTT
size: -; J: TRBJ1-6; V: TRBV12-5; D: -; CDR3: CASGLGAENSPLHF; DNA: TGTGCTAGTGGTTTGGGGGCAGAGAATTCACCCCTCCACTTT
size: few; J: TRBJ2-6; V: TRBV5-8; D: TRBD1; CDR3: CASSLETGTGANVLTF; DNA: TGTGCCAGCAGCTTGGAGACAGGGACTGGGGCCAACGTCCTGACTTTC
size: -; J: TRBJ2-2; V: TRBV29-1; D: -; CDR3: CSAWTSQGTGELFF; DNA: TGCAGCGCCTGGACTTCCCAAGGAACCGGGGAGCTGTTTTTT
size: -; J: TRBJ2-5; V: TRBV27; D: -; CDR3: CASSTREETQYF; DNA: TGTGCCAGCAGTACCAGGGAAGAGACCCAGTACTTC
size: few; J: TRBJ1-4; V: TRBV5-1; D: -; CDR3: CASSPDSTNEKLFF; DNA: TGCGCCAGCAGCCCGGACAGTACTAATGAAAAACTGTTTTTT
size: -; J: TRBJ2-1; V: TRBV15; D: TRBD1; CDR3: CATSSLLGQGNNEQFF; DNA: TGTGCCACCAGCAGCCTACTAGGACAGGGCAACAATGAGCAGTTCTTC
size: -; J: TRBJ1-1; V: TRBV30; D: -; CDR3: CAWSSGAMATEAFF; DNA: TGTGCCTGGAGCTCAGGGGCAATGGCGACTGAAGCTTTCTTT
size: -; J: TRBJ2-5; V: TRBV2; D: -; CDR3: CASRGQGRGTQYF; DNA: TGTGCCAGCAGGGGTCAGGGTAGGGGGACCCAGTACTTC
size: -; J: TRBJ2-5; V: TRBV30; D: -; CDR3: CAWMAGAQARDQYF; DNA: TGTGCCTGGATGGCCGGAGCCCAGGCCCGGGACCAGTACTTC
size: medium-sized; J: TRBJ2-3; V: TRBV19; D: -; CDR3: CASSGLASADTQYF; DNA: TGTGCCAGTAGTGGGTTAGCGTCGGCGGATACGCAGTATTTT
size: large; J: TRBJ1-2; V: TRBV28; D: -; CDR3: CASTAQGPYGYTF; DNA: TGTGCCAGCACTGCACAGGGTCCCTATGGCTACACCTTC
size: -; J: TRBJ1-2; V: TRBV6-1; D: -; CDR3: CASSEESPGGYGYTF; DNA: TGTGCCAGCAGTGAAGAGAGCCCCGGGGGATATGGCTACACCTTC
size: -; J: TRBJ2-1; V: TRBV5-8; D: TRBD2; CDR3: CASSFMGLAGGTSYNEQFF; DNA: TGTGCCAGCAGCTTTATGGGACTAGCGGGGGGGACCTCCTACAATGAGCAGTTCTTC
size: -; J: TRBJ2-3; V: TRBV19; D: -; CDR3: CASSIDQRQADTQYF; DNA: TGTGCCAGTAGTATAGACCAGCGACAGGCAGATACGCAGTATTTT
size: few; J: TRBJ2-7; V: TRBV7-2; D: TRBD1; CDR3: CASSYGQGGGEQYF; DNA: TGTGCCAGCAGCTATGGACAGGGGGGGGGCGAGCAGTACTTC